This is a list of T cell receptor beta chains from one sample in a study of blood T cell repertoires in COVID-19. Data came from immunoSEQ multiplex PCR; TCRdb stores just in-frame clones and leaves some out. The table has tens of thousands of clones, around 86% seen once. Sequenced sample: peripheral blood. The source is a man at least 80 years old with acute or convalescent COVID-19. The CDR3 runs from the conserved cysteine through the conserved F or W. The D gene is left open where the match is weak. The size of a clone is reported for some rows only, either as once, few or many, or as a class for expanded clones.

V	J	D	size	CDR3	DNA
TRBV2	TRBJ1-1	-	few	CASNYRLNTEAFF	TGTGCCAGCAATTACAGATTGAACACTGAAGCTTTCTTT
TRBV27	TRBJ1-6	-	-	CASSPSPAVDSPLHF	TGTGCCAGCAGTCCGTCCCCCGCGGTTGACTCACCCCTCCACTTT
TRBV28	TRBJ2-7	-	-	CASSTPGAGVYEQYF	TGTGCCAGCAGCACCCCAGGGGCGGGAGTTTACGAGCAGTACTTC
TRBV19	TRBJ2-1	TRBD1	-	CASSIKDRAFYNEQFF	TGTGCCAGTAGTATAAAGGACAGGGCCTTCTACAATGAGCAGTTCTTC
TRBV30	TRBJ2-7	TRBD1	-	CAWSTGLSYEQYF	TGTGCCTGGTCGACAGGGCTCTCCTACGAGCAGTACTTC
TRBV2	TRBJ2-1	-	-	CATRRGTESNEQFF	TGTGCCACCAGGCGGGGAACGGAGTCGAATGAGCAGTTCTTC
TRBV19	TRBJ1-1	-	-	CASRAQGAAEAFF	TGTGCCAGTAGAGCACAGGGAGCGGCTGAAGCTTTCTTT
TRBV3-1/TRBV3-2	TRBJ1-4	TRBD1	-	CASSQGRGLANEKLFF	TGTGCCAGCAGCCAAGGCAGGGGGCTAGCTAATGAAAAACTGTTTTTT
TRBV18	TRBJ2-3	TRBD2	-	CASSPFGAGTTDTQYF	TGTGCCAGCTCACCTTTCGGAGCGGGGACCACAGATACGCAGTATTTT
TRBV18	TRBJ1-6	-	-	CASSQWTSTNSPLHF	TGTGCCAGCTCACAGTGGACAAGTACAAATTCACCCCTCCACTTT
TRBV6-5	TRBJ2-7	-	few	CASSRNRVEQYF	TGTGCCAGCAGCCGCAACAGGGTCGAGCAGTACTTC
TRBV28	TRBJ1-3	TRBD1	-	CASVNDRVVNTIYF	TGTGCCAGTGTTAATGACAGGGTAGTAAACACCATATATTTT
TRBV5-1	TRBJ2-1	-	-	CASSLNPGGYNEQFF	TGCGCCAGCAGCTTGAACCCAGGAGGCTACAATGAGCAGTTCTTC
TRBV4-1	TRBJ2-5	-	-	CASSQELTGLETQYF	TGCGCCAGCAGCCAAGAGCTTACAGGGTTAGAGACCCAGTACTTC
TRBV30	TRBJ1-1	-	-	CAWGDDMNTEAFF	TGTGCCTGGGGTGACGACATGAACACTGAAGCTTTCTTT
TRBV6-5	TRBJ2-5	-	once	CASSYSRESVTQYF	TGTGCCAGCAGTTACTCCAGGGAAAGTGTGACCCAGTACTTC
TRBV2	TRBJ2-7	TRBD2	-	CATLAVSSYEQYF	TGTGCCACGCTAGCGGTGAGCTCCTACGAGCAGTACTTC
TRBV7-9	TRBJ1-3	TRBD1	-	CASSARGGSGNTIYF	TGTGCCAGCAGCGCCCGAGGGGGCTCAGGAAACACCATATATTTT
TRBV14	TRBJ2-1	TRBD2	-	CASSPGTSGGYNEQFF	TGTGCCAGCAGCCCGGGGACTAGCGGGGGATACAATGAGCAGTTCTTC
TRBV7-9	TRBJ1-2	TRBD1	-	CASSPGQRINYGYTF	TGTGCCAGCAGTCCGGGACAGCGGATAAACTATGGCTACACCTTC
TRBV24-1	TRBJ2-1	-	-	CATSDPAANSYNEQFF	TGTGCCACCAGTGATCCAGCGGCGAACTCCTACAATGAGCAGTTCTTC
TRBV9	TRBJ1-3	-	-	CASSVGTGPGSGNTIYF	TGTGCCAGCAGCGTAGGAACAGGGCCGGGGTCTGGAAACACCATATATTTT
TRBV6-5	TRBJ1-2	TRBD1	few	CASSYGQVYGYTF	TGTGCCAGCAGTTACGGACAGGTCTATGGCTACACCTTC
TRBV7-9	TRBJ2-7	TRBD1	once	CASRYSGTGSGQYF	TGTGCCAGCAGGTACTCCGGGACAGGGTCCGGGCAGTACTTC
TRBV28	TRBJ1-1	TRBD1	-	CASSPNRDRVAFF	TGTGCCAGCAGTCCTAACCGGGACAGGGTCGCTTTCTTT
TRBV18	TRBJ2-5	TRBD1	once	CASSRDRILQETQYF	TGTGCCAGCTCACGGGACAGAATTCTACAAGAGACCCAGTACTTC
TRBV18	TRBJ1-2	-	-	CASSPSRHVYGYTF	TGTGCCAGCTCACCGAGTCGACATGTCTATGGCTACACCTTC
TRBV5-5	TRBJ2-1	-	-	CASSLFPDSNNEQFF	TGTGCCAGCAGCTTATTCCCGGACAGCAACAATGAGCAGTTCTTC
TRBV5-1	TRBJ1-2	TRBD1	once	CASSSSRDRASNYGYTF	TGCGCCAGCAGCTCGTCCCGGGACAGGGCCTCTAACTATGGCTACACCTTC
TRBV20-1	TRBJ1-1	-	-	CSASTHRDTEAFF	TGCAGTGCTAGTACCCACAGAGACACTGAAGCTTTCTTT
TRBV6-6	TRBJ2-7	TRBD1	once	CATKDRLYEQYF	TGTGCCACAAAGGACAGGCTCTACGAGCAGTACTTC
TRBV4-1	TRBJ2-7	-	-	CASSQGVGQALF	TGCGCCAGCAGCCAAGGTGTCGGACAAGCGCTTTTC
TRBV20-1	TRBJ2-3	-	few	CSARPSTEYF	TGCAGTGCTAGGCCGAGCACGGAGTATTTT
TRBV29-1	TRBJ1-5	-	-	CSVEGGIGQPQHF	TGCAGCGTTGAAGGTGGTATCGGTCAGCCCCAGCATTTT
TRBV9	TRBJ1-5	-	-	CASSVGIGEGNQPQHF	TGTGCCAGCAGCGTAGGGATAGGAGAGGGCAATCAGCCCCAGCATTTT
TRBV6-6	TRBJ2-7	TRBD1	-	CASSSRRGGTYEQYF	TGTGCCAGCAGTTCTCGCCGAGGGGGCACCTACGAGCAGTACTTC
TRBV7-2	TRBJ1-6	-	-	CASSTGLLNSPLHF	TGTGCCAGCAGCACAGGGCTCCTCAATTCACCCCTCCACTTT
TRBV7-6	TRBJ2-3	TRBD2	-	CASSPVLAGGPTDTQYF	TGTGCCAGCAGCCCCGTTCTAGCGGGAGGGCCCACAGATACGCAGTATTTT
TRBV2	TRBJ1-2	TRBD1	-	CASSEGPRDREYTF	TGTGCCAGCAGTGAAGGTCCCCGGGACAGGGAGTACACCTTC
TRBV29-1	TRBJ2-1	TRBD2	-	CSVRSGRVGSYNEQFF	TGCAGCGTTCGCAGCGGGAGGGTAGGCTCCTACAATGAGCAGTTCTTC
TRBV10-3	TRBJ2-7	TRBD2	-	CATSTSGRKYEQYF	TGTGCCACCTCGACTAGCGGGAGAAAGTACGAGCAGTACTTC
TRBV29-1	TRBJ1-2	TRBD1	few	CSVRQGVNYGYTF	TGCAGTGTGAGACAGGGGGTTAACTATGGCTACACCTTC
TRBV2	TRBJ2-7	-	-	CATMGDTYEQYF	TGTGCCACCATGGGGGACACCTACGAGCAGTACTTC
TRBV28	TRBJ1-6	-	-	CASRGTGTLNSPLHF	TGTGCCAGCAGGGGTACCGGGACACTTAATTCACCCCTCCACTTT
TRBV11-1	TRBJ2-5	TRBD1	-	CASSLDSTGESQYF	TGTGCCAGCAGCTTAGACTCCACAGGGGAGTCCCAGTACTTC
TRBV5-1	TRBJ2-7	-	-	CASSPGPAGEQYF	TGCGCCAGCAGCCCAGGGCCAGCAGGCGAGCAGTACTTC
TRBV5-1	TRBJ2-2	TRBD2	-	CASSLGLAGGFGELFF	TGCGCCAGCAGCTTAGGACTAGCGGGAGGTTTCGGGGAGCTGTTTTTT